The source of this T cell receptor beta chain is a study of T cells in Graves' hyperthyroidism and ophthalmopathy. Study overall: The authors collected peripheral blood at initial diagnosis, before any treatment. Study-level points and caveats: Within blood appeared most thyroid clonotypes that had expanded above 0.001.

Amplification targeted TCR beta CDR3 regions from RNA transcripts. First-round RT-PCR with HTBI primers amplified the TCR CDR3 region. TCRdb reprocessed the multiplex PCR reads via MiXCR and lists one record per CDR3 protein. Among about 720,000 distinct CDR3 sequences, around 20% were seen once, and the ten largest hold around 17%. The hyperthyroidism was newly diagnosed and had lasted under 2 months; the patients were aged 18 to 65. Patients with uncontrolled infections, other autoimmune diseases, pregnancy or lactation were excluded. This clonotype was seen only a few times. Its matching antigen is unknown. This CDR3 is 14 amino acids long. Germline V CDR1 and CDR2: SGHRS, YFSETQ. Trimming cost V 3 bases and J 4 bases, with 11 bases left between them.

Material for sequencing was blood. The TCR originated in a woman aged 45-65 years with Graves' hyperthyroidism that later progressed to Graves' ophthalmopathy. The rearrangement links TRBV5-1 to TRBJ2-1; D ambiguous. Written as DNA, the CDR3 is TGCGCCAGCAGCTCTGACGACGGATACAATGAGCAGTTCTTC. As protein: CASSSDDGYNEQFF.